Listed here are 8 T cell receptor beta chains from one sample, sequenced in a study of T cells in Graves' hyperthyroidism and ophthalmopathy (dated by TCRdb to between 2019 and 2020). The method was multiplex PCR. Sequencing was performed on an Illumina HiSeq 2000. The TCR beta CDR3 regions were amplified from RNA transcripts. The first round of RT-PCR for the TCR CDR3 was performed with the HTBI primer set and the Qiagen OneStep RT-PCR kit. Starting from the raw public reads, TCRdb applied fastp trimming at Q25, assembled clones with MiXCR and retained in-frame beta chains. Entries are consolidated by CDR3 protein sequence, retaining the most common genes and DNA. The sample records about 600,000 distinct CDR3 sequences, 15% to 20% of which are singletons. 2.5% to 4% of the sample belongs to the ten largest clones. What was sequenced was blood. The receptors here all came from a woman aged 40 to 50 with Graves' ophthalmopathy.

The V and J genes are TRBV20-1 and TRBJ1-3; D gene unclear. CDR1 is DFQATT, CDR2 SNEGSKA, per germline (reference sequence). Trimming shortened V by 3 bases and J by 0 bases, and 12 bases separated the two germline ends. CDR3 size: 15 residues. The CDR3 reads CSASPGSGSGNTIYF. The DNA for the CDR3 is TGCAGTGCTAGCCCCGGGTCTGGCTCTGGAAACACCATATATTTT.

The chain recombines TRBV2 with TRBJ1-1, with 7 bases identical to TRBD1. The J segment lost 10 bases and the V segment lost 6 bases, leaving 11 bases of the junction unmatched. The V gene's germline CDR1 is SNHLY and CDR2 FYNNEI. The CDR3 runs 13 residues. The CDR3 is CASRRTGVGGAFF. CDR3 DNA: TGTGCCAGCAGGCGGACAGGAGTGGGGGGAGCTTTCTTT.

This clonotype has at least ten counts. This chain connects TRBV6-1 to TRBJ1-1; 10 nucleotides line up with TRBD1. Germline assignment: CDR1 MNHNS and CDR2 SASEGT. The CDR3 contains 17 residues. V dropped 6 bases and J dropped 2; count of bases not matched to a gene: 12. The CDR3 spells CASSTEDRGRKNTEAFF. In DNA form, the CDR3 reads TGTGCCAGCAGCACCGAAGACAGGGGGCGAAAAAACACTGAAGCTTTCTTT.

For the CDR3, the DNA is TGTGCCAGCAAAAACGATTCCAGGGGGCCGGAGTACCAAGAGACCCAGTACTTC. Encoded protein: CASKNDSRGPEYQETQYF. The chain employs TRBV6-1 and TRBJ2-5; 8 bases agree with TRBD1. This CDR3 is built from 18 residues. Looked up from germline, CDR1 is MNHNS and CDR2 is SASEGT. The J segment lost 0 bases and the V segment lost 7 bases, leaving 16 bases of the junction unmatched.

This clonotype was picked up many times. This chain uses TRBV12-3 or TRBV12-4 with TRBJ2-5; D remains ambiguous. CDR3 length: 13 residues. Trimming stripped 5 bases from V and 4 bases from J, with 11 bases between. The CDR3 coding sequence is TGTGCCAGCAGTCCCGCTCCGGGAGAGACCCAGTACTTC. Its protein is CASSPAPGETQYF.

This clonotype was counted ten times or more. The CDR3 spells CASSPGTSLAQETQYF. CDR3 sequence (DNA): TGTGCCAGCAGCCCGGGGACTAGCCTGGCGCAAGAGACCCAGTACTTC. This sequence joins TRBV11-3 and TRBJ2-5, with 9 bases identical to TRBD2. The CDR3 covers 16 residues. The germline CDR1 and CDR2 sequences are SGHNT and YENEEA. Trimming cost V 5 bases and J 2 bases; bases outside gene matches: 9. Supplemented by reference TRBV11-3 and TRBJ2-5, the full variable domain reads EAGVVQSPRYKIIEKKQPVAFWCNPISGHNTLYWYLQNLGQGPELLIRYENEEAVDDSQLPKDRFSAERLKGVDSTLKIQPAELGDSAVYLCASSPGTSLAQETQYFGPGTRLLVL.

A few counts support this clonotype. J is TRBJ2-2 and V is TRBV27; no firm D call. The CDR3 runs to 14 residues. The V end lost 3 bases, the J end lost 5 bases, and 10 bases lay between the germline ends. The germline V gene has CDR1 MNHEY and CDR2 SMNVEV (reference sequence). CDR3 sequence: CASSLRFGTGELFF. The CDR3 bases are TGTGCCAGCAGTTTGCGCTTTGGGACCGGGGAGCTGTTTTTT.

The sample holds a few counts of this clonotype. The chain couples TRBV6-1 to TRBJ1-1, with 7 positions matching TRBD1. This CDR3 spans 13 amino acids. The trim removed 7 bases at V and 3 bases at J, leaving 5 bases unmatched. Germline V gene data show CDR1 as MNHNS and CDR2 as SASEGT. The CDR3 nucleotides read TGTGCCAGCACCCGACAGGGCTACACTGAAGCTTTCTTT. Amino acids: CASTRQGYTEAFF.